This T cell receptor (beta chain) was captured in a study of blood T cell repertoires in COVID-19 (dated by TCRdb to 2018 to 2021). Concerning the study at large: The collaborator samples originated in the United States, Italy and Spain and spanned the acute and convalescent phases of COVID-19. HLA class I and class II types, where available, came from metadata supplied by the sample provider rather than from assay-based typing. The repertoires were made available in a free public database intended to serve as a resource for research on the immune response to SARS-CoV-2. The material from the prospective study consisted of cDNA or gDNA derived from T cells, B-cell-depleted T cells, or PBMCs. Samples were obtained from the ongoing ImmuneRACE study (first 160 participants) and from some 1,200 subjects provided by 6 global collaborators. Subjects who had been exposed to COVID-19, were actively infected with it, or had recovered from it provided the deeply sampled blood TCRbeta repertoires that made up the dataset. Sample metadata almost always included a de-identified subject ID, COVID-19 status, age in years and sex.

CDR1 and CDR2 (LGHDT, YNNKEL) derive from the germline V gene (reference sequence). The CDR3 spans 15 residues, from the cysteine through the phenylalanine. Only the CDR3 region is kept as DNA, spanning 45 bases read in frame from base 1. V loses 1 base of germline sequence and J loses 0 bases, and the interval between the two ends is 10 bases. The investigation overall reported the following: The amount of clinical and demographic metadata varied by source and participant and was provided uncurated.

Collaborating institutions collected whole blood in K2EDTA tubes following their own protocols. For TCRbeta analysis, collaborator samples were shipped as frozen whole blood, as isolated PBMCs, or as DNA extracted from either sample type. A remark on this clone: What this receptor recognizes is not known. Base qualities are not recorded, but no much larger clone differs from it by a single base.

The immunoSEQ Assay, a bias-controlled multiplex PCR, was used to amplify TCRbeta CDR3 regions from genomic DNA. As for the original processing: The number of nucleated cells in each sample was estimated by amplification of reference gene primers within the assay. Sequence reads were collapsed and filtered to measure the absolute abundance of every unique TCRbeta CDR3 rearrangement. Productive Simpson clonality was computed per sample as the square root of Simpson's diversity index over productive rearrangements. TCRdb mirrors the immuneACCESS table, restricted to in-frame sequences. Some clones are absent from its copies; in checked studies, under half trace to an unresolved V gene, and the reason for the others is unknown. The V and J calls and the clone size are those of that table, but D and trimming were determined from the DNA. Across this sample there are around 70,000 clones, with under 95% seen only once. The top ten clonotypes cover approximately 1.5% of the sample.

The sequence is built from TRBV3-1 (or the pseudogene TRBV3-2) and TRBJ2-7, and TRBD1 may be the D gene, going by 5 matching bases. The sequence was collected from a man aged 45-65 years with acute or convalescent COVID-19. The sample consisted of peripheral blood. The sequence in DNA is TGTGCCAGCAGCCAAGTGTGGACACCCTCCTACGAGCAGTACTTC. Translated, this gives CASSQVWTPSYEQYF.